This TCR beta chain was captured by sequencing in a study of T cells in localized non-small cell lung cancer (dated by TCRdb to 2020 to 2021). For the study in its entirety: T cell repertoires of 236 early-stage NSCLC patients were analyzed, with tumors being compared against uninvolved tumor-adjacent lungs. The mean age of the NSCLC patients was under 70 years, with approximately 130 men and 95 to 110 women. All 220 or so NSCLC patients in the cohort were treatment-naive and had localized lung tumors that were resected.

Reading from cysteine to phenylalanine, the CDR3 counts 14 amino acids. Of all the DNA, just the CDR3 is kept, 42 bases in frame from base 1. The junction carries 10 bases between V and J, which are trimmed by 0 bases and 4 bases respectively. CDR1 and CDR2, per the germline V gene, are MNHEY and SVGAGI. At diagnosis, peripheral blood, uninvolved tumor-adjacent lung and tumor were collected and were preserved as a mix of fresh-frozen and FFPE material. For TCR repertoire profiling, blood samples were analyzed as peripheral blood mononuclear cells. Note on this clone: What this receptor recognizes is not known. The sample holds no much larger clone one base away, and base qualities are not on file.

The immunoSEQ Assay was used to sequence TCR beta CDR3 regions from DNA. As for the authors' bioinformatics: To compute T cell density, TCR beta template counts were normalized to usable DNA, which was estimated by amplifying housekeeping genes. The preseqR package was used to estimate richness by extrapolating to 400,000 templates for PBMC samples and to 120,000 templates for tissue samples. Clonality was taken to be one minus Pielou's evenness. Tissue-enriched TCRs were identified through differential abundance testing performed on productive amino-acid clonotypes, with a minimum total count of 5 and an alpha of 0.1. The Jaccard Index and the Morisita Overlap Index were used to measure repertoire overlap between compartments. GLIPH grouped TCR beta CDR3s together with public tetramer-defined viral CDR3s, and a viral motif had to include at least three viral sequences and show V-gene enrichment. TCRdb mirrors the immuneACCESS table, restricted to in-frame sequences. Some clones are absent from its copies; in checked studies, under half trace to an unresolved V gene, and the reason for the others is unknown. The DNA gave D and trimming, while V, J and clone size come from that table. The sample contains tens of thousands of clones, approximately 88% of them found a single time. The ten largest clonotypes hold about 16% of the sample.

Overall study results and their limits: Higher T cell density in blood was associated with longer overall survival, whereas higher clonality in adjacent lung was associated with shorter survival. Because the study design was exploratory, TCR variables were selected using unadjusted p-values without false-discovery rate correction. Multi-region tumor sequencing was not performed, so intratumor heterogeneity could not be excluded. Uninvolved tumor-adjacent lung showed the highest T cell clonality, higher than tumor, which suggests more focused antigenic responses in the uninvolved tumor-adjacent lung. A median of around 57 of the top 100 tumor clones were detected in paired uninvolved adjacent lung, and around 30 of these tumor clones were also found among the top 100 clones of the paired uninvolved adjacent lung.

Sequencing was performed on peripheral blood, taken before any cancer treatment. The clonotype comes from a man aged 35 to 69 with stage I squamous cell lung carcinoma. Recombination linked TRBV6-5 to TRBJ2-7; tentative D gene TRBD1, with 6 bases matching. The nucleotide sequence is given as TGTGCCAGCAGTTACTCGACAGGTTTGTACGAGCAGTACTTC. The encoded protein is CASSYSTGLYEQYF.